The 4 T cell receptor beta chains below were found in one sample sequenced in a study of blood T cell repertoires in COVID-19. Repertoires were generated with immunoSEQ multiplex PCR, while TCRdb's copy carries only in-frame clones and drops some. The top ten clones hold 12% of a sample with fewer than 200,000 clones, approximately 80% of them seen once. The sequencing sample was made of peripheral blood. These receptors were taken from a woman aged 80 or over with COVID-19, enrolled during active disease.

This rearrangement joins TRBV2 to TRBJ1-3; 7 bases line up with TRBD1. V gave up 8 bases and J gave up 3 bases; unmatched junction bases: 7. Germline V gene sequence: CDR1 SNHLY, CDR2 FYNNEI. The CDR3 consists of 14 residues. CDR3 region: CASPGTEIGNTIYF. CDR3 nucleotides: TGTGCCAGCCCTGGGACAGAAATTGGAAACACCATATATTTT.

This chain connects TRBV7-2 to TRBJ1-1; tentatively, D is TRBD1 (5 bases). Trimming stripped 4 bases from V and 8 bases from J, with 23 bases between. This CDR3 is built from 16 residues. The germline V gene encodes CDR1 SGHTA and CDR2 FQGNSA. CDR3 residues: CASSSSDGGRRKEAFF. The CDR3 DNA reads TGTGCCAGCAGCTCCTCTGATGGGGGGAGGAGAAAGGAAGCTTTCTTT.

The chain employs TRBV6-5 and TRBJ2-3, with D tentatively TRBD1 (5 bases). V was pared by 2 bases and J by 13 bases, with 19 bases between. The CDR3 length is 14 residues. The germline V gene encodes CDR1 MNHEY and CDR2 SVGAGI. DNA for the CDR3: TGTGCCAGCAGTTACGGCCCTGGACACCAGTCAGAGTATTTT. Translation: CASSYGPGHQSEYF.

The CDR3, as DNA: TGTGCCAGCAGCTCGGACAGGGTCACCGGGGAGCTGTTTTTT. Encoded protein: CASSSDRVTGELFF. The chain combines TRBV11-3 with TRBJ2-2; 8 bases fit TRBD1. Per germline, CDR1 SGHNT and CDR2 YENEEA. Losses at the gene ends were 4 bases for V and 4 bases for J; bases not matched to a gene: 2. CDR3 length: 14 residues.